This record covers a single T cell receptor (beta chain). Sequenced by immunoSEQ multiplex PCR; TCRdb stores in-frame clones only, minus some. Altogether tens of thousands of clones are present, 90% to 95% being singletons, with the ten largest covering around 2%. Between the trimmed V and J ends, which lost 0 bases and 7 bases, there was a span of 14 bases. CDR1 and CDR2 (germline): SGHRS, YFSETQ. The CDR3 covers 15 residues. The data stem from a study of cytomegalovirus exposure and HLA in healthy donors. Material: PBMCs. This chain links TRBV5-1 with TRBJ1-3; D not certain. The source is a woman younger than 45 in good health and CMV-seronegative. The CDR3 DNA reads TGCGCCAGCAGCTTGGAAGTCTATCCTGCCAACACCATATATTTT. Translation: CASSLEVYPANTIYF.